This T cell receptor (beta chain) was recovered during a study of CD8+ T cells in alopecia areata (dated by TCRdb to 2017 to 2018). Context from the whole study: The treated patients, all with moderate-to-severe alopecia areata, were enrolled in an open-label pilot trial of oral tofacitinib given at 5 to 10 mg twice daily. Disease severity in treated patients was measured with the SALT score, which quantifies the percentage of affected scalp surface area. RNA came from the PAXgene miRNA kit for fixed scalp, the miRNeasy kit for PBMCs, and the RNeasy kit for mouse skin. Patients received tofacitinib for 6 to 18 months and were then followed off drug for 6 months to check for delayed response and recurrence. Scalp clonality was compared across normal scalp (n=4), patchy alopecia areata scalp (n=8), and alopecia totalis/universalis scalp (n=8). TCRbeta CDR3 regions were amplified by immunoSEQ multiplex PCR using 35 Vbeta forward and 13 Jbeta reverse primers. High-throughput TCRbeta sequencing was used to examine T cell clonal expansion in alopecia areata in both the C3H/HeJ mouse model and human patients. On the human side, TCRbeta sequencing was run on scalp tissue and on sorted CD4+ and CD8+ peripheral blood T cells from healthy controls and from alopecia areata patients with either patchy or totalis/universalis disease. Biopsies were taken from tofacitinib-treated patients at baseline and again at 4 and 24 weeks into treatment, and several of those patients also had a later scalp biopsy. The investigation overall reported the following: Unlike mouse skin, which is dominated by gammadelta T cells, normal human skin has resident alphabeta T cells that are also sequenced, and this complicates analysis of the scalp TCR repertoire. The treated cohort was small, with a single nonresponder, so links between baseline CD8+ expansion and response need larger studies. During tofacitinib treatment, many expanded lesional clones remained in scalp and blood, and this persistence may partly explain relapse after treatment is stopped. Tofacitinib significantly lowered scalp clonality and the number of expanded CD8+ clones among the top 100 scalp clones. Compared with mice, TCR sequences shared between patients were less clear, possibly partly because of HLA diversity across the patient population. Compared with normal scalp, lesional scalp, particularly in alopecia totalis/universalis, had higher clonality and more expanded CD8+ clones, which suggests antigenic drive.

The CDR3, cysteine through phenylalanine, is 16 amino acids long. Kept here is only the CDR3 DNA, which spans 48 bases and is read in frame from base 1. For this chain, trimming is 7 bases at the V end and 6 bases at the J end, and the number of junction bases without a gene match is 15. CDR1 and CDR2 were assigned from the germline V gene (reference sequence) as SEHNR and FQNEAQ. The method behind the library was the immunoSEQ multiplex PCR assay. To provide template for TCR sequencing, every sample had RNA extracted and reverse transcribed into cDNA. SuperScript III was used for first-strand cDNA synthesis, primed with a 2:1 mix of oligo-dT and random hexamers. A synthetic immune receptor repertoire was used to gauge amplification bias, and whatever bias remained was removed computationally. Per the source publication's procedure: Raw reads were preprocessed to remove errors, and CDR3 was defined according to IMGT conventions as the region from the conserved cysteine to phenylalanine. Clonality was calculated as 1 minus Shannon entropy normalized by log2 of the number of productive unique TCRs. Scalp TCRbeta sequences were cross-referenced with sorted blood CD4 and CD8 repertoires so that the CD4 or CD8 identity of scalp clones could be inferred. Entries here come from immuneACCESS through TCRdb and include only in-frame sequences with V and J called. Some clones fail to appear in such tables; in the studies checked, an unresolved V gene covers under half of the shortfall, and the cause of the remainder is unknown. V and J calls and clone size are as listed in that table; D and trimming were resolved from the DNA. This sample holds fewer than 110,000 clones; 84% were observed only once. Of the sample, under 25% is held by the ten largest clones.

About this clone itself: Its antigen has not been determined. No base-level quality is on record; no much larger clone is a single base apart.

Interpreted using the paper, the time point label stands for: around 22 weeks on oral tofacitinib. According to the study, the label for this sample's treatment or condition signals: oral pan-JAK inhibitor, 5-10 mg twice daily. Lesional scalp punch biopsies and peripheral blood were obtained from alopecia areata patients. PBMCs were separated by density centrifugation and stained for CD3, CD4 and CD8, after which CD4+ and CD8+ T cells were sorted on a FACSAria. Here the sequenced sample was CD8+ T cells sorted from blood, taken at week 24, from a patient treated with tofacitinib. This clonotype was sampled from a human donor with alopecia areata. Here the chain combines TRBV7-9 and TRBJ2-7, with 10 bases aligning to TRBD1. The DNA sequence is TGTGCCAGCACCCCCCCCGGCGGACAGGGGGTGGTCGAGCAGTACTTC. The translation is CASTPPGGQGVVEQYF.